The 25 T cell receptor beta chains presented below share a single source sample, sequenced in a study of radiation and T cells in renal cell carcinoma. Sequenced by immunoSEQ multiplex PCR; TCRdb stores in-frame clones only, minus some. The table has 150,000 or so clones, about 88% seen once. Time point meaning: blood 4 weeks post-SBRT, at nephrectomy. This sample's treatment: 15 Gy SBRT to primary tumor, nephrectomy 4 weeks later. The specimen was blood, collected from a patient whose treatment included radiotherapy and nephrectomy. Every receptor here comes from a woman between 50 and 59 years old with renal cell carcinoma.

The J gene is TRBJ1-5, the V gene TRBV2, with D maybe TRBD1 (5 bases). Germline loops: CDR1 SNHLY, CDR2 FYNNEI. The V end lost 8 bases, the J end lost 0 bases, and 11 bases lay between the germline ends. CDR3 length: 14 amino acids. The CDR3: CASRGGISNQPQHF. The CDR3 DNA reads TGTGCCAGCCGGGGCGGGATTAGCAATCAGCCCCAGCATTTT.

The J gene is TRBJ1-2, the V gene TRBV4-2, with 7 bases identical to TRBD1. Losses at the gene ends were 0 bases for V and 0 bases for J; bases not matched to a gene: 4. Germline V lookup: CDR1 LGHNA, CDR2 YNFKEQ. The CDR3 runs to 16 residues. CDR3 nucleotides: TGTGCCAGCAGCCAAGAAGACAGGGCCCCTAACTATGGCTACACCTTC. Translated, it gives CASSQEDRAPNYGYTF.

The chain links TRBV7-3 to TRBJ2-5, with 7 positions matching TRBD1. This CDR3 has 13 amino acids. The J segment lost 2 bases and the V segment lost 6 bases, leaving 3 bases of the junction unmatched. CDR1 is SGHTA, CDR2 FQGTGA, per germline. The CDR3 is CASSPGQQETQYF. The CDR3 nucleotides read TGTGCCAGCAGTCCGGGACAGCAAGAGACCCAGTACTTC. The complete variable domain, with remaining parts taken from reference TRBV7-3 and TRBJ2-5, reads GAGVSQTPSNKVTEKGKYVELRCDPISGHTALYWYRQSLGQGPEFLIYFQGTGAADDSGLPNDRFFAVRPEGSVSTLKIQRTERGDSAVYLCASSPGQQETQYFGPGTRLLVL.

This sequence joins TRBV18 and TRBJ1-5; 7 bases agree with TRBD1. Germline CDR1 reads KGHSH; CDR2 reads LQKENI. V dropped 3 bases and J dropped 3; count of bases not matched to a gene: 8. The CDR3 is made up of 16 amino acids. CDR3 bases: TGTGCCAGCTCACCGGCGGCAGGGGGAATCAATCAGCCCCAGCATTTT. Translation: CASSPAAGGINQPQHF.

The rearrangement joins TRBV2 to TRBJ2-7; 11 bases line up with TRBD2. Germline values: CDR1 SNHLY, CDR2 FYNNEI. With 0 bases clipped from V and 4 bases from J, the junction kept 11 bases outside the gene matches. The CDR3 runs 18 residues. CDR3 in amino acids: CASSEATLAGDSRYEQYF. In DNA form, the CDR3 reads TGTGCCAGCAGTGAAGCGACACTAGCGGGGGATAGCAGATACGAGCAGTACTTC.

This clone was counted a single time. The V and J genes are TRBV7-7 and TRBJ2-3, with a weak D call TRBD1 (5 bases). The germline gives CDR1 SSHAT, CDR2 FNYEAQ (reference sequence). The CDR3 is 14 amino acids. CDR3 residues: CALKRQTSTDTQYF. The CDR3 nucleotides read TGTGCTCTAAAGCGACAGACTAGCACAGATACGCAGTATTTT. Combining the CDR3 with reference TRBV7-7 and TRBJ2-3 gives the whole variable domain GAGVSQSPRYKVTKRGQDVTLRCDPISSHATLYWYQQALGQGPEFLTYFNYEAQPDKSGLPSDRFSAERPEGSISTLTIQRTEQRDSAMYRCALKRQTSTDTQYFGPGTRLTVL.

The CDR3 loop is CASSLVTSGYNEQFF. The CDR3 DNA sequence: TGTGCCAGCAGCTTAGTGACTAGCGGGTACAATGAGCAGTTCTTC. V is TRBV7-8 and J is TRBJ2-1; 10 bases align to TRBD2. The CDR3 is 15 residues long. CDR1 and CDR2 (germline): SGHVS, FQNEAQ. J was trimmed by 4 bases and V by 1 base; bases with no gene match: 1.

The chain carries TRBV11-2 and TRBJ2-7; D assignment may be TRBD1 or TRBD2 (5 bases each). The germline V and J ends were trimmed by 6 bases and 6 bases, with 21 bases remaining between them. This CDR3 is built from 15 residues. Germline-derived CDR1 and CDR2 are SGHAT and FQNNGV. CDR3 DNA sequence: TGTGCCAGCAGGAGGGTAGGGACCGGGTCCGTCGAGCAGTACTTC. This sequence encodes CASRRVGTGSVEQYF.

CDR3 DNA: TGCGCCAGCAGCCTATTGACAGCCTTTGGAAACACCATATATTTT. It translates to CASSLLTAFGNTIYF. This sequence joins TRBV4-3 and TRBJ1-3; tentative D call: TRBD1 (5 bases). This CDR3 region has 15 residues. Between the trimmed V and J ends, which lost 4 bases and 3 bases, there was a span of 13 bases. Germline V lookup: CDR1 LGHNA, CDR2 YSLEER.

This clone was recorded once. The genes are TRBV4-2 and TRBJ1-3, with D unresolved. The CDR3 spans 15 residues. Trimming took off 0 bases at V and 0 bases at J, with 6 bases between the two ends. Germline-derived CDR1 and CDR2 are LGHNA and YNFKEQ. The CDR3 spells CASSQEAYSGNTIYF. CDR3 DNA sequence: TGTGCCAGCAGCCAAGAGGCATACTCTGGAAACACCATATATTTT.

This chain joins TRBV30 and TRBJ1-2; tentative D call: TRBD1 (6 bases). V was trimmed by 4 bases and J by 4 bases, leaving 22 bases between them. The length of the CDR3 is 16 residues. The germline V gene has CDR1 GTSNPN and CDR2 SVGIG (reference sequence). CDR3 amino acids: CAWTPGGGPLSYGYTF. In DNA, the CDR3 is TGTGCCTGGACCCCCGGGGGGGGCCCTCTCTCCTATGGCTACACCTTC.

The chain recombines TRBV19 with TRBJ2-2; D ambiguous. The V gene lost 5 bases and the J gene lost 7 bases, with 8 bases spanning the gap. The V gene's germline CDR1 is LNHDA and CDR2 SQIVND (reference sequence). The CDR3 runs 12 residues. The chain's CDR3 is CASSLAIGELFF. The CDR3 DNA reads TGTGCCAGTAGTCTCGCTATCGGGGAGCTGTTTTTT.

This clone has only one observation. This chain connects TRBV19 to TRBJ2-3, with 12 bases that match TRBD2. Looked up from germline, CDR1 is LNHDA and CDR2 is SQIVND (reference sequence). V shed 5 bases and J 2 bases; nucleotides not matched to a gene: 5. The CDR3 runs to 16 residues. The CDR3 DNA follows: TGTGCCAGTAGTGCCGGACTAGCGGGGACCACAGATACGCAGTATTTT. Its protein is CASSAGLAGTTDTQYF.

On this clone: The sample holds other DNA sequences that translate to the same CDR3. This chain uses TRBV6-1 with TRBJ2-7; D possibly uses TRBD1 or TRBD2 (6 bases each). Trimming took 3 bases from V and 3 from J, leaving 12 bases between them. Germline V CDR1 and CDR2: MNHNS, SASEGT. This CDR3 comprises 14 residues. CDR3 in amino acids: CASSEGEGGYEQYF. The CDR3 DNA is TGTGCCAGCAGTGAGGGTGAGGGGGGCTACGAGCAGTACTTC.

The genes are TRBV30 and TRBJ2-7; tentatively, D is TRBD2 (6 bases). V lost 3 bases and J 11 bases, leaving 14 bases between the germline ends. Per germline, CDR1 GTSNPN and CDR2 SVGIG (reference sequence). The CDR3 covers 11 residues. The CDR3 loop reads CAWSAGTVKYF. In DNA form, the CDR3 reads TGTGCCTGGAGCGCTGGGACTGTCAAGTACTTC.

The chain combines TRBV5-5 with TRBJ2-7; TRBD2 matches at 10 bases. Trimming cost V 0 bases and J 0 bases; bases outside gene matches: 3. The length of the CDR3 is 16 residues. Germline CDR1 is SGHKS and CDR2 is YYEKEE (reference sequence). CDR3 bases: TGTGCCAGCAGCTTGGACACTAGCGGGGTCTCCTACGAGCAGTACTTC. Its translation: CASSLDTSGVSYEQYF.

CDR3: CASSEDQSTDTQYF. CDR3 bases: TGCGCCAGCAGTGAGGACCAGTCAACAGATACGCAGTATTTT. This chain links TRBV5-1 with TRBJ2-3; D not certain. The ends were cut back, 5 bases at V and 3 bases at J, with 13 bases in the middle. This CDR3 has 14 amino acids. CDR1 is SGHRS and CDR2 is YFSETQ in the germline V gene.

The rearrangement joins TRBV5-5 to TRBJ2-7; tentatively, D is TRBD2 (5 bases). Germline V gives CDR1 SGHKS, CDR2 YYEKEE (reference sequence). The V gene lost 4 bases and the J gene lost 0 bases, with 17 bases spanning the gap. There are 16 residues in the CDR3. The CDR3 DNA follows: TGTGCCAGCAGCCCTCAGAGGGCAGAAAGCTCCTACGAGCAGTACTTC. It codes for CASSPQRAESSYEQYF.

V gene TRBV14 combines with J gene TRBJ2-1; D is unclear. This CDR3 region has 16 residues. Per germline, CDR1 SGHDN and CDR2 FVKESK. With 4 bases removed from V and 6 bases from J, the gap between germline ends came to 19 bases. CDR3 sequence (DNA): TGTGCCAGCAGCCCCACAAGCCAGCGACGACCCAATGAGCAGTTCTTC. It yields the protein CASSPTSQRRPNEQFF. Looking up the rest from reference TRBV14 and TRBJ2-1 gives the full variable domain: EAGVTQFPSHSVIEKGQTVTLRCDPISGHDNLYWYRRVMGKEIKFLLHFVKESKQDESGMPNNRFLAERTGGTYSTLKVQPAELEDSGVYFCASSPTSQRRPNEQFFGPGTRLTVL.

This clone was observed once. Other nucleotide sequences from this sample produce the same CDR3. The chain recombines TRBV11-2 with TRBJ1-2, with TRBD1 as a possible D gene (5 bases). The CDR3 is made up of 14 amino acids. Germline CDR1 SGHAT, CDR2 FQNNGV. V was trimmed by 3 bases and J by 1 base, leaving 9 bases between them. CDR3 in amino acids: CASSLAGDNYGYTF. CDR3 nucleotides: TGTGCCAGCAGCTTGGCGGGGGATAACTATGGCTACACCTTC.

The chain couples TRBV2 to TRBJ1-2; D gene ambiguous. Trimming pared 8 bases from V and 4 bases from J, leaving 17 bases between. This CDR3 region has 14 residues. CDR1 SNHLY and CDR2 FYNNEI come from the germline V gene. The CDR3 DNA reads TGTGCCAGCCCTCTGGAGGGTATGGGCTATGGCTACACCTTC. This translates into CASPLEGMGYGYTF.

This chain connects TRBV7-2 to TRBJ2-7; TRBD1 matches at 7 bases. CDR1 is SGHTA and CDR2 is FQGNSA in the germline V gene. The CDR3 consists of 14 residues. V was pared by 0 bases and J by 3 bases, with 2 bases of the junction left unmatched. The chain's CDR3 is CASSLASGGYEQYF. The CDR3, as DNA: TGTGCCAGCAGCTTAGCTTCAGGGGGCTACGAGCAGTACTTC.

The V call is TRBV7-9, the J call TRBJ2-7; 8 bases fit TRBD1. This CDR3 has 15 amino acids. After removal of 5 bases from V and 1 base from J, the junction contained 7 bases not matched to a gene. The V gene's germline CDR1 is SEHNR and CDR2 FQNEAQ (reference sequence). The CDR3 reads CASSLGQGRSYEQYF. CDR3 DNA sequence: TGTGCCAGCAGCCTAGGACAGGGTAGGTCCTACGAGCAGTACTTC.

The chain uses TRBV2 and TRBJ1-2, with D possibly TRBD1 on 5 matching bases. Trimming cost V 5 bases and J 8 bases, with 21 bases left between them. Germline CDR1 is SNHLY and CDR2 is FYNNEI. This CDR3 spans 15 amino acids. The CDR3 reads CASSIEGGEGVGYTF. Written as DNA, the CDR3 is TGTGCCAGCAGTATTGAAGGCGGCGAAGGGGTCGGCTACACCTTC.

This clone was picked up many times. V gene TRBV30 combines with J gene TRBJ1-1; 7 nucleotides line up with TRBD1. CDR1 is GTSNPN and CDR2 is SVGIG in the germline V gene (reference sequence). CDR3 length: 12 amino acids. V trimming: 1 base; J trimming: 4 bases; junction bases outside the gene matches: 0. The CDR3 DNA reads as TGTGCCTGGAGTGAGGGGGCCACTGAAGCTTTCTTT. Protein product: CAWSEGATEAFF.